This TCR beta chain is from a study of post-analysis software for immune sequencing data. About the research overall: Patients had relapsing-remitting, secondary progressive or progressive-relapsing multiple sclerosis; some lacked subtype.

The length of the CDR3 is 14 residues. The V gene lost 6 bases and the J gene lost 7 bases, with 18 bases spanning the gap. CDR1 and CDR2 (germline): SQVTM, ANQGSEA. Study-wide findings and caveats: Strong co-clustering by F measure was evident for samples that had been prepared in the same batch. There was significantly lower normalized Chao1 diversity in multiple sclerosis patients than in controls. A few TRBV segments appeared more often in patients than in controls, and TRBV5-6, TRBV5-1 and TRBV20-1 were among these.

In the case of this clonotype: Its specificity is unknown.

Unique molecular identifiers tagged the TCR beta cDNA libraries. The source material, about 0.9 to 10 million T cells, gave rise to 510,000 or so cDNA molecules. Each CDR3 protein is one row after TCRdb ran MiXCR on the PCR reads. This sample has about 810,000 distinct CDR3 sequences, with about 50% found just once. The sample comprised blood. This TCR was recovered from a girl aged 5 to 17 with multiple sclerosis. The chain has TRBV29-1 and TRBJ1-4; D may be TRBD1 (5 bases). The CDR3 sequence is CSVAGTGGSEKLFF. The CDR3 DNA follows: TGCAGCGTAGCCGGGACTGGGGGTAGTGAAAAACTGTTTTTT. The variable domain in full, with the rest retrieved from reference TRBV29-1 and TRBJ1-4, is SAVISQKPSRDICQRGTSLTIQCQVDSQVTMMFWYRQQPGQSLTLIATANQGSEATYESGFVIDKFPISRPNLTFSTLTVSNMSPEDSSIYLCSVAGTGGSEKLFFGSGTQLSVL.